Presented here are 20 T cell receptor beta chains from one specimen sequenced in a study of HIV-infected children after antiretroviral therapy interruption. The treatment here: PENTA 11 planned treatment interruption arm or continuous ART arm. The TCR library was built from RNA with a 3' RACE protocol and unique molecular identifiers. From the 3' RACE reads, TCRdb called clonotypes with MiXCR, one entry per CDR3 protein. The table lists 70,000 to 90,000 distinct CDR3 sequences, about 7% of them singletons. Sequences were derived from CD45RA+ CD4+ T cells from PBMCs, pooled from several time points, sampled from a donor given antiretroviral therapy, either interrupted or continuous. Stated subset: naive CD4+ CD45RA+ CD45RO- T cells. These receptor sequences come from a pool of human donors with HIV.

This clonotype has a count of ten or more. The V gene is TRBV19, the J gene TRBJ1-1; the D is unclear. V was pared by 3 bases and J by 8 bases, with 7 bases between. This CDR3 is 11 amino acids long. Germline CDR1 reads LNHDA; CDR2 reads SQIVND (reference sequence). CDR3 coding DNA: TGTGCCAGTAGTATGGCAAAAGAAGCTTTCTTT. Translation gives CASSMAKEAFF.

V usage is TRBV20-1 and J usage is TRBJ1-1, with a possible D match to TRBD1 (6 bases). The CDR3 runs 17 residues. Germline V gene sequence: CDR1 DFQATT, CDR2 SNEGSKA (reference sequence). V dropped 0 bases and J dropped 1 base, with 18 bases sitting between them. CDR3 residues: CSARDKTRQATNTEAFF. In nucleotides, the CDR3 is TGCAGTGCTAGAGACAAAACTCGACAGGCAACGAACACTGAAGCTTTCTTT.

Only a few counts were recorded for this clonotype. The chain links TRBV9 to TRBJ1-1; possible D gene TRBD1, 5 bases. There are 14 residues in the CDR3. Trimming took 0 bases from V and 5 from J, leaving 11 bases between them. Germline V gene lookup returns CDR1 SGDLS and CDR2 YYNGEE. CDR3 nucleotides: TGTGCCAGCAGCGTAGAAGGCAGGGCAACTGAAGCTTTCTTT. Encoded protein: CASSVEGRATEAFF.

This clonotype occurred many times. CDR3 nucleotide sequence: TGTGCCAGTAGTACTACCGGGACAAAAAGCAATCAGCCCCAGCATTTT. The encoded protein is CASSTTGTKSNQPQHF. The chain recombines TRBV19 with TRBJ1-5, with D maybe TRBD1 (6 bases). This CDR3 is built from 16 residues. The germline gives CDR1 LNHDA, CDR2 SQIVND (reference sequence). Trimming removed 4 bases from V and 1 base from J, with 14 bases in between.

This clonotype was seen more than once but under ten times. The chain links TRBV29-1 to TRBJ1-2; 11 bases map to TRBD1. V gave up 4 bases and J gave up 8 bases; unmatched junction bases: 9. CDR1 is SQVTM, CDR2 ANQGSEA, per germline. CDR3 length: 14 residues. The CDR3 loop reads CSVAPWTGGYGYTF. As DNA, the CDR3 is TGCAGCGTTGCCCCCTGGACAGGGGGCTACGGCTACACCTTC.

The CDR3 DNA sequence: TGTGCCAGCAGCTTGGGCCAAAACATTCAGTACTTC. Protein: CASSLGQNIQYF. The V gene is TRBV11-3, the J gene TRBJ2-4; D is uncertain. V was trimmed by 3 bases and J by 5 bases, leaving 5 bases between them. This CDR3 spans 12 amino acids. Germline V CDR1 and CDR2: SGHNT, YENEEA.

This clonotype was observed many times. This chain links TRBV6-5 with TRBJ2-7, with 7 bases that match TRBD1. V gave up 0 bases and J gave up 2 bases; unmatched junction bases: 4. CDR1 and CDR2 from the germline V gene are MNHEY and SVGAGI. The CDR3 is made up of 15 amino acids. The CDR3 DNA sequence: TGTGCCAGCAGTTACTCGAGTGACAGGGCCTACGAGCAGTACTTC. Translating it yields CASSYSSDRAYEQYF.

This clonotype was seen many times. The V gene is TRBV7-9, the J gene TRBJ1-5; TRBD1 aligns across 9 bases. The germline gives CDR1 SEHNR, CDR2 FQNEAQ (reference sequence). The CDR3 is made up of 15 amino acids. V lost 1 base, J lost 6 bases, and 4 bases stayed unmatched. For the CDR3, the DNA is TGTGCCAGCAGCTTAGGACAGGGGGTGGCTCAGCCCCAGCATTTT. Translated, it gives CASSLGQGVAQPQHF.

This clonotype was counted ten times or more. The chain links TRBV20-1 to TRBJ2-5; perhaps D is TRBD1 or TRBD2 (5 bases each). The CDR3 has 14 amino acids. V lost 3 bases and J 1 base, leaving 12 bases between the germline ends. Germline V gives CDR1 DFQATT, CDR2 SNEGSKA (reference sequence). CDR3 bases: TGCAGTGCTAGCAGAGGGGAGCTCCAAGAGACCCAGTACTTC. This encodes CSASRGELQETQYF.

This clonotype was found many times. The genes are TRBV30 and TRBJ2-7; D may be TRBD1 (5 bases). The CDR3 loop spans 14 amino acids. V lost 3 bases, J lost 7 bases, and 19 bases lay in between. Germline CDR1 and CDR2: GTSNPN and SVGIG (reference sequence). CDR3 sequence reads: CAWSFSPGISEQYF. CDR3 bases: TGTGCCTGGAGCTTCTCACCAGGGATCAGTGAGCAGTACTTC.

Ten or more counts support this clonotype. Because the CDR3 is missing its conserved closing phenylalanine or tryptophan, this is likely a read error. The DNA is omitted, as the CDR3 cannot be located on it reliably, and the CDR3 follows TCRdb's listing. The chain links TRBV29-1 to TRBJ2-3; TRBD2 is the table's D call and was not checked against the DNA. CDR1 SQVTM and CDR2 ANQGSEA come from the germline V gene. The CDR3 spans 16 residues, counting both ends. CDR3: CSVGWNSGGASTDTQY.

The sample holds many counts of this clonotype. The chain combines TRBV19 with TRBJ2-7, with D possibly matching TRBD2 (6 bases). Trimming left V 6 bases short and J 5 bases short, with 11 bases between. Germline lookup yields CDR1 LNHDA and CDR2 SQIVND (reference sequence). This CDR3 is built from 12 residues. The CDR3, as DNA: TGTGCCAGTAGCTCAGGCGGGAACGAGCAGTACTTC. It is translated as CASSSGGNEQYF.

This clonotype showed up many times. CDR3 sequence (DNA): TGCGCCAGCAGCTTTCAGGGGACGGCTAATGAAAAACTGTTTTTT. It yields the protein CASSFQGTANEKLFF. The genes are TRBV5-1 and TRBJ1-4; D perhaps matches TRBD1 (6 bases). Trimming removed 2 bases from V and 3 bases from J, with 11 bases in between. Germline CDR1 and CDR2: SGHRS and YFSETQ. The CDR3 spans 15 residues.

This clonotype was recorded at least ten times. V gene TRBV28 combines with J gene TRBJ1-6; D uncertain. Germline lookup yields CDR1 MDHEN and CDR2 SYDVKM. Trimming cost V 2 bases and J 8 bases, with 10 bases left between them. The CDR3 runs 14 residues. CDR3 amino acids: CASSLSGIYSPLHF. CDR3 sequence (DNA): TGTGCCAGCAGTTTAAGTGGGATTTATTCACCCCTCCACTTT.

This clonotype was seen many times. The rearrangement uses TRBV5-1 and TRBJ2-7; D perhaps matches TRBD1 (5 bases). Deletions cut 5 bases from V and 3 bases from J, with 15 bases between. Germline values: CDR1 SGHRS, CDR2 YFSETQ. There are 14 residues in the CDR3. CDR3 bases: TGCGCCAGCAGTCCTGACAGTATTGGCTACGAGCAGTACTTC. Translating it yields CASSPDSIGYEQYF.

The V call is TRBV6-1, the J call TRBJ2-3; D is perhaps TRBD1 (6 bases). The V gene lost 6 bases and the J gene lost 3 bases, with 13 bases spanning the gap. CDR1 and CDR2 (germline): MNHNS, SASEGT. CDR3 length: 14 amino acids. As DNA, the CDR3 is TGTGCCAGCAGGGTGTCAGGGGCGACAGATACGCAGTATTTT. This codes for CASRVSGATDTQYF.

This clonotype was observed many times. The chain is built from TRBV10-2 and TRBJ2-1, with 9 bases identical to TRBD1. Trimming at V came to 3 bases and at J to 6 bases, leaving 9 bases not matched to a gene. Germline V gene data show CDR1 as WSHSY and CDR2 as SAAADI. The CDR3 is made up of 16 amino acids. CDR3: CASSEMSGQGLNEQFF. The CDR3, as DNA: TGCGCCAGCAGTGAAATGTCGGGACAGGGCCTCAATGAGCAGTTCTTC.

In its sample, this clonotype was seen many times. The V gene is TRBV11-3, the J gene TRBJ2-5; D possibly matches TRBD1 or TRBD2 (5 bases each). There are 13 residues in the CDR3. V shed 5 bases and J shed 3 bases, with 10 bases lying between them. In germline, CDR1 is SGHNT, CDR2 YENEEA. The CDR3 nucleotides read TGTGCCAGCAGCCGAGGGGCGGAAGAGACCCAGTACTTC. As protein: CASSRGAEETQYF.

The chain uses TRBV10-3 and TRBJ2-3; tentative D call: TRBD1 (5 bases). The CDR3 consists of 14 residues. V lost 8 bases and J lost 0, with 12 bases in between. In germline, CDR1 is ENHRY, CDR2 SYGVKD. The CDR3 loop reads CAIQRTGSTDTQYF. DNA of the CDR3: TGTGCCATCCAGAGAACAGGTAGCACAGATACGCAGTATTTT.

This clonotype was seen a few times. The chain employs TRBV12-3 or TRBV12-4 and TRBJ1-4; 7 bases line up with TRBD1. Germline trimming cut 5 bases from V and 0 bases from J; bases unmatched to any gene: 6. The CDR3 is made up of 16 amino acids. The CDR3 region is CASSLGTAATNEKLFF. The CDR3 DNA reads TGTGCCAGCAGTCTCGGGACAGCCGCAACTAATGAAAAACTGTTTTTT.